This is a list of T cell receptor beta chains from one sample in a study of cytomegalovirus exposure and HLA in healthy donors. Data came from immunoSEQ multiplex PCR; TCRdb stores just in-frame clones and leaves some out. This table holds over 150,000 clones, 60% to 80% found once. The sequencing sample was made of PBMCs. The receptors come from a man aged 25 to 45 in good health and CMV-seropositive. The CDR3 runs from the conserved cysteine through the conserved F or W. The D gene is left open where the match is weak. Size tells how often a clone was seen (once, few, many) or the class of an expanded clone, and some rows leave it out.

clone size: .
D gene: TRBD1
J gene: TRBJ1-1
V gene: TRBV28
CDR3 DNA: TGTGCCAGCAGTTTCCCGGGACAGGGCACTGAAGCTTTCTTT
CDR3 protein: CASSFPGQGTEAFF

clone size: .
D gene: .
J gene: TRBJ2-1
V gene: TRBV5-1
CDR3 DNA: TGCGCCAGCAGCTTGGAGGATTCGGAGAATGAGCAGTTCTTC
CDR3 protein: CASSLEDSENEQFF

clone size: .
D gene: .
J gene: TRBJ2-2
V gene: TRBV7-2
CDR3 DNA: TGTGCCAGCAGGGGAAGGGGGGCCGGGGGGCCCGGGGAGCTGTTTTTT
CDR3 protein: CASRGRGAGGPGELFF

clone size: .
D gene: .
J gene: TRBJ2-7
V gene: TRBV5-4
CDR3 DNA: TGTGCCAGCAGCCGTGTCACAGCCGGAACCTACGAGCAGTACTTC
CDR3 protein: CASSRVTAGTYEQYF

clone size: .
D gene: TRBD1
J gene: TRBJ1-1
V gene: TRBV10-3
CDR3 DNA: TGTGCCATCAGTGATGACAGGGGAAGAGCAAGGAACACTGAAGCTTTCTTT
CDR3 protein: CAISDDRGRARNTEAFF

clone size: once
D gene: TRBD1
J gene: TRBJ2-7
V gene: TRBV18
CDR3 DNA: TGTGCCAGCTCACCCTTCGACAGGGGCGAGCAGTACTTC
CDR3 protein: CASSPFDRGEQYF

clone size: .
D gene: TRBD1
J gene: TRBJ2-2
V gene: TRBV5-4
CDR3 DNA: TGTGCCAGCAGCCTCTCGGACAGGGTTTCCGGGGAGCTGTTTTTT
CDR3 protein: CASSLSDRVSGELFF

clone size: .
D gene: .
J gene: TRBJ1-4
V gene: TRBV7-9
CDR3 DNA: TGTTCCAGCAGCCCTAGAGCTAATGAAAAACTGTTTTTT
CDR3 protein: CSSSPRANEKLFF

clone size: .
D gene: .
J gene: TRBJ2-7
V gene: TRBV6-7
CDR3 DNA: TGTGCCAGCAGTTACTCCTCGGGGGACTTTCCATTGCTCCACGAGCAGTACTTC
CDR3 protein: CASSYSSGDFPLLHEQYF

clone size: .
D gene: TRBD1
J gene: TRBJ1-3
V gene: TRBV28
CDR3 DNA: TGTGCCAGCAGTCTCCTCGGGACAGGGGTTGGAAACACCATATATTTT
CDR3 protein: CASSLLGTGVGNTIYF

clone size: .
D gene: .
J gene: TRBJ1-2
V gene: TRBV4-1
CDR3 DNA: TGCGCCAGCAGCCAAGATAGGGGGTACACCAACTATGGCTACACCTTC
CDR3 protein: CASSQDRGYTNYGYTF

clone size: once
D gene: TRBD1
J gene: TRBJ1-6
V gene: TRBV5-1
CDR3 DNA: TGCGCCAGCAGCCCGGGGACAGGGAATTCACCCCTCCACTTT
CDR3 protein: CASSPGTGNSPLHF

clone size: .
D gene: .
J gene: TRBJ1-2
V gene: TRBV27
CDR3 DNA: TGTGCCACCTCTCCCCTGGGGCACGATGGCTACACCTTC
CDR3 protein: CATSPLGHDGYTF

clone size: .
D gene: .
J gene: TRBJ2-2
V gene: TRBV7-9
CDR3 DNA: TGTGCCAGCAGCTTAGGAGGGATTCCCGGGGAGCTGTTTTTT
CDR3 protein: CASSLGGIPGELFF

clone size: .
D gene: TRBD1
J gene: TRBJ2-1
V gene: TRBV19
CDR3 DNA: TGTGCCAGTAGTTATTTGCCGGGACAGGAGGAGCAACTGTTCTTC
CDR3 protein: CASSYLPGQEEQLFF

clone size: .
D gene: .
J gene: TRBJ2-7
V gene: TRBV5-8
CDR3 DNA: TGTGCCAGCAGCTTGGGGCGGAGCCTAACCTACGAGCAGTACTTC
CDR3 protein: CASSLGRSLTYEQYF

clone size: .
D gene: TRBD2
J gene: TRBJ2-7
V gene: TRBV27
CDR3 DNA: TGTGCCAGCAGTACCCTAGCGGGAGTGTCCGGTGAGCAGTACTTC
CDR3 protein: CASSTLAGVSGEQYF

clone size: .
D gene: TRBD1
J gene: TRBJ2-7
V gene: TRBV29-1
CDR3 DNA: TGCAGCTCCGGACAGGGACACTCCTACGAGCAGTACTTC
CDR3 protein: CSSGQGHSYEQYF

clone size: .
D gene: .
J gene: TRBJ1-4
V gene: TRBV7-9
CDR3 DNA: TGTGCCAGCAGCTTAGGGACAGAGAATGAAAAACTGTTTTTT
CDR3 protein: CASSLGTENEKLFF

clone size: .
D gene: .
J gene: TRBJ2-7
V gene: TRBV6-1
CDR3 DNA: TGTGCCAGCAACGGACAGGGAGGGGGCTACGAGCAGTACTTC
CDR3 protein: CASNGQGGGYEQYF

clone size: .
D gene: TRBD1
J gene: TRBJ2-7
V gene: TRBV5-1
CDR3 DNA: TGCGCCAGCAGCCCCCTACAGGGGGCGACGAACGAGCAGTACTTC
CDR3 protein: CASSPLQGATNEQYF

clone size: few
D gene: .
J gene: TRBJ2-7
V gene: TRBV11-2
CDR3 DNA: TGTGCCAGCAGCTTAGATTTTGGCAGGGCTTACGAGCAGTACTTC
CDR3 protein: CASSLDFGRAYEQYF

clone size: .
D gene: .
J gene: TRBJ2-7
V gene: TRBV28
CDR3 DNA: TGTGCCAGCAGTTTATACTTAAGCTCCTACGAGCAGTACTTC
CDR3 protein: CASSLYLSSYEQYF

clone size: .
D gene: TRBD1
J gene: TRBJ2-1
V gene: TRBV7-6
CDR3 DNA: TGTGCCAGCAGCTTAGAGGGGGCCTACATTGAGCAGTTCTTC
CDR3 protein: CASSLEGAYIEQFF

clone size: .
D gene: .
J gene: TRBJ1-4
V gene: TRBV2
CDR3 DNA: TGTGCCAGCAGCCCATTCCGTGTAGCTAATGAAAAACTGTTTTTT
CDR3 protein: CASSPFRVANEKLFF

clone size: few
D gene: TRBD1
J gene: TRBJ2-3
V gene: TRBV27
CDR3 DNA: TGTGCCAGCAGTTTGCTTAGGGGGCGTTACACAGATACGCAGTATTTT
CDR3 protein: CASSLLRGRYTDTQYF

clone size: once
D gene: TRBD2
J gene: TRBJ2-3
V gene: TRBV7-3
CDR3 DNA: TGTGCCAGCAGCTTCCTAGCGGGAGCGTCGGATACGCAGTATTTT
CDR3 protein: CASSFLAGASDTQYF

clone size: once
D gene: TRBD2
J gene: TRBJ2-3
V gene: TRBV5-1
CDR3 DNA: TGCGCCAGCAGTTTAGCGGGCTATATCACAGATACGCAGTATTTT
CDR3 protein: CASSLAGYITDTQYF

clone size: .
D gene: .
J gene: TRBJ1-1
V gene: TRBV28
CDR3 DNA: TGTGCCAGCAGCCCGGACAGTTTGGACACTGAAGCTTTCTTT
CDR3 protein: CASSPDSLDTEAFF

clone size: few
D gene: TRBD1
J gene: TRBJ1-5
V gene: TRBV7-2
CDR3 DNA: TGTGCCAGCAGCTCCCAGGGGGTATATTCGCCCCAGCATTTT
CDR3 protein: CASSSQGVYSPQHF

clone size: .
D gene: .
J gene: TRBJ1-4
V gene: TRBV15
CDR3 DNA: TGTGCCACCAGCACTAGGACAGCAACTAATGAAAAACTGTTTTTT
CDR3 protein: CATSTRTATNEKLFF

clone size: .
D gene: TRBD2
J gene: TRBJ2-1
V gene: TRBV29-1
CDR3 DNA: TGCAGCTCCAATGGGGCTAGCGGGAGTGGCGAGCAGTTCTTC
CDR3 protein: CSSNGASGSGEQFF

clone size: once
D gene: .
J gene: TRBJ2-5
V gene: TRBV13
CDR3 DNA: TGTGCCAGCAGCTTAGCGGGAGCCCCCCAAGAGACCCAGTACTTC
CDR3 protein: CASSLAGAPQETQYF

clone size: .
D gene: TRBD1
J gene: TRBJ1-2
V gene: TRBV27
CDR3 DNA: TGTGCCAGCAGGGGACAGGGATATGGCTACACCTTC
CDR3 protein: CASRGQGYGYTF

clone size: .
D gene: .
J gene: TRBJ1-2
V gene: TRBV10-1
CDR3 DNA: TGCGCCAGCAGTGAGTCGACGGGGTTTTCGGGGGGCGAATGGTCCCGTGGCTACACCTTC
CDR3 protein: CASSESTGFSGGEWSRGYTF

clone size: .
D gene: .
J gene: TRBJ2-7
V gene: TRBV5-1
CDR3 DNA: TGCGCCAGCAGCTTGGGGGGGCCTAGCGGTTCCTACGAGCAGTACTTC
CDR3 protein: CASSLGGPSGSYEQYF

clone size: .
D gene: TRBD1
J gene: TRBJ1-4
V gene: TRBV28
CDR3 DNA: TGTGCCAGCAGAGTTACCGGGACAGGGATTAATGAAAAACTGTTTTTT
CDR3 protein: CASRVTGTGINEKLFF

clone size: .
D gene: .
J gene: TRBJ2-1
V gene: TRBV11-3
CDR3 DNA: TGTGCCAGCAGCTTAGACATACGGGGTGAGCAGTTCTTC
CDR3 protein: CASSLDIRGEQFF

clone size: .
D gene: TRBD1
J gene: TRBJ1-4
V gene: TRBV28
CDR3 DNA: TGTGCCAGCGGAACAGGGGATCTGGGTGAAAAACTGTTTTTT
CDR3 protein: CASGTGDLGEKLFF

clone size: .
D gene: TRBD2
J gene: TRBJ2-3
V gene: TRBV7-3
CDR3 DNA: TGTGCCAGCAGCCCCGCGGGAGGGGGTACGCAGTATTTT
CDR3 protein: CASSPAGGGTQYF

clone size: .
D gene: TRBD1
J gene: TRBJ2-3
V gene: TRBV7-3
CDR3 DNA: TGTGCCAGCAGCCCTACAGGGGGTCACACAGATACGCAGTATTTT
CDR3 protein: CASSPTGGHTDTQYF

clone size: .
D gene: TRBD1
J gene: TRBJ1-1
V gene: TRBV19
CDR3 DNA: TGTGCCAGTAGTATAAGGAGGGACAGGGGATGGAACACTGAAGCTTTCTTT
CDR3 protein: CASSIRRDRGWNTEAFF

clone size: once
D gene: TRBD1
J gene: TRBJ2-2
V gene: TRBV27
CDR3 DNA: TGTGCCAGCAGTTTAGGGACAGGGGAGTCGACCGGGGAGCTGTTTTTT
CDR3 protein: CASSLGTGESTGELFF

clone size: few
D gene: TRBD1
J gene: TRBJ1-3
V gene: TRBV9
CDR3 DNA: TGTGCCAGCAGCGTAGGTGGACAGGTTGCGAACACCATATATTTT
CDR3 protein: CASSVGGQVANTIYF

clone size: .
D gene: TRBD1
J gene: TRBJ1-6
V gene: TRBV4-2
CDR3 DNA: TGTGCCAGCAGCCAGGATGACAGGGGAGGTTCACCCCTCCACTTT
CDR3 protein: CASSQDDRGGSPLHF

clone size: .
D gene: .
J gene: TRBJ1-3
V gene: TRBV7-9
CDR3 DNA: TGTGCCAGCAGCATCCAGGGGACCTCTGGAAACACCATATATTTT
CDR3 protein: CASSIQGTSGNTIYF

clone size: .
D gene: TRBD2
J gene: TRBJ2-7
V gene: TRBV28
CDR3 DNA: TGTGCCAGCGATAGAGGGACTAGCGGTTCCTACGAGCAGTACTTC
CDR3 protein: CASDRGTSGSYEQYF

clone size: .
D gene: .
J gene: TRBJ1-5
V gene: TRBV6-6
CDR3 DNA: TGTGCCAGCAGTTACGGTGGGCGGGAGGTATATCAGCCCCAGCATTTT
CDR3 protein: CASSYGGREVYQPQHF

clone size: .
D gene: .
J gene: TRBJ1-4
V gene: TRBV5-5
CDR3 DNA: TGTGCCAGCAGCAACACAGGGTGGAGTAGTGAAAAACTGTTTTTT
CDR3 protein: CASSNTGWSSEKLFF

clone size: .
D gene: .
J gene: TRBJ2-1
V gene: TRBV6-6
CDR3 DNA: TGTGCCAGCAGTGACACATCCAATGAGCAGTTCTTC
CDR3 protein: CASSDTSNEQFF

clone size: .
D gene: TRBD1
J gene: TRBJ2-7
V gene: TRBV28
CDR3 DNA: TGTGCCAGCCGAGAACAGGGGGCGGTGAACGAGCAGTACTTC
CDR3 protein: CASREQGAVNEQYF

clone size: few
D gene: .
J gene: TRBJ1-1
V gene: TRBV15
CDR3 DNA: TGTGCCACTTCCCAGCGGGGTGGAGGGACTGAAGCTTTCTTT
CDR3 protein: CATSQRGGGTEAFF